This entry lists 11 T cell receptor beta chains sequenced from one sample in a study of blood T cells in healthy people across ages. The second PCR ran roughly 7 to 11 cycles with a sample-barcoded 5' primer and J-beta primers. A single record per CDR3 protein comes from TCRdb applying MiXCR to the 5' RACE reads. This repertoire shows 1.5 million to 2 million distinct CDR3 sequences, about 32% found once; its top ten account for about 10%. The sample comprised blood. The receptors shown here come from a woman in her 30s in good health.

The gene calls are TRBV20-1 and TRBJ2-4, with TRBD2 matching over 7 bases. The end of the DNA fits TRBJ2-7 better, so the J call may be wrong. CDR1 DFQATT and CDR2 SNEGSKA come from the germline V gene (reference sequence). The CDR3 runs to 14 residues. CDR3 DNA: TGCAGTGCTTCCGGACTAGACCTAACCTACGAGCAGTACTTC. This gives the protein CSASGLDLTYEQYF.

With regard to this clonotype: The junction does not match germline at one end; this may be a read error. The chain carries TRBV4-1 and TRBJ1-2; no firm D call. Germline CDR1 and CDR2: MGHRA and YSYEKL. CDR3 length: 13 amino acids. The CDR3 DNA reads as TGCGCCAGCAGAGACGGGAGGGCAGAGGGCTACACCTTT. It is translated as CASRDGRAEGYTF.

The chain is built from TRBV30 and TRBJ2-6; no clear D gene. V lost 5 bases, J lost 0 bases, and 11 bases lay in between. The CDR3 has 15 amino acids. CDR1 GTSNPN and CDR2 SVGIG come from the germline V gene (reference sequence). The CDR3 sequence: CAWGDGISGANVLTF. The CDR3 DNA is TGTGCCTGGGGCGATGGGATCTCTGGGGCCAACGTCCTGACTTTC.

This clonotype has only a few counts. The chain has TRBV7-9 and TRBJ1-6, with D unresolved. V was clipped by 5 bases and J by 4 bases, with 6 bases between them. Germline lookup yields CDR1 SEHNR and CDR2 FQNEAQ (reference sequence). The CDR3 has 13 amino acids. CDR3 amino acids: CASSVDYNSPLHF. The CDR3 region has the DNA TGTGCCAGCAGCGTGGATTATAATTCACCCCTCCACTTT.

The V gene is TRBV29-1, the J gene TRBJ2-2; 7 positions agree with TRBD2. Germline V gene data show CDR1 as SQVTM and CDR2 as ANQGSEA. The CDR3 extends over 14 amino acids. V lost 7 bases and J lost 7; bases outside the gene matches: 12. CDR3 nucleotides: TGCAGCGGCCTGGGCGGGAGAAAGAGCGGGGAGCTGTTTTTT. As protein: CSGLGGRKSGELFF.

This chain's CDR3 is CSARVLGLTTDTQYF. The CDR3 DNA reads as TGCAGTGCTAGGGTTTTGGGACTAACCACAGATACGCAGTATTTT. The chain employs TRBV20-1 and TRBJ2-3; the match to TRBD2 covers 7 bases. This CDR3 spans 15 amino acids. V was pared by 3 bases and J by 2 bases, with 8 bases of the junction left unmatched. Germline values: CDR1 DFQATT, CDR2 SNEGSKA (reference sequence).

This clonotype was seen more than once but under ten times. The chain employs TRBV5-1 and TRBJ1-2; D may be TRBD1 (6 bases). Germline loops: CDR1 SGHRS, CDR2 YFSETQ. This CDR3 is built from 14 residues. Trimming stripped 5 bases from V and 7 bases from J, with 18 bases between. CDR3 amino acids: CASSSPGQLPGYTF. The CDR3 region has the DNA TGCGCCAGCAGTTCTCCTGGACAGTTGCCTGGCTACACCTTC.

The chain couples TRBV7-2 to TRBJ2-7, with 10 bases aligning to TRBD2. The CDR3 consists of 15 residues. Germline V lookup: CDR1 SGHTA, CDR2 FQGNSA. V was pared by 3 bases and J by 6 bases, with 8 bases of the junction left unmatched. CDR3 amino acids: CASSLKGSGGSEQYF. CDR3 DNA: TGTGCCAGCAGCTTGAAAGGTAGCGGGGGGTCCGAGCAGTACTTC.

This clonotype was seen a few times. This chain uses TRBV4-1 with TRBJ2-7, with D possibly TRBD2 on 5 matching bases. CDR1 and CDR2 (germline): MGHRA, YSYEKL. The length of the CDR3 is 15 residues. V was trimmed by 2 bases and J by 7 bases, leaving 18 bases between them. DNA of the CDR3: TGCGCCAGCAGCCAACACCGGACTCCCTCCAAGGAGCAGTACTTC. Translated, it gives CASSQHRTPSKEQYF.

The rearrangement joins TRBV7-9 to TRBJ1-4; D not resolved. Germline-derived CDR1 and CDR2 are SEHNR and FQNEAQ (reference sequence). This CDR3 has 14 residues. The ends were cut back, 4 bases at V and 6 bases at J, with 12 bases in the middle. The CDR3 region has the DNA TGTGCCAGCAGCTCTTTCAGCGGGGATGAAAAACTGTTTTTT. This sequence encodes CASSSFSGDEKLFF.

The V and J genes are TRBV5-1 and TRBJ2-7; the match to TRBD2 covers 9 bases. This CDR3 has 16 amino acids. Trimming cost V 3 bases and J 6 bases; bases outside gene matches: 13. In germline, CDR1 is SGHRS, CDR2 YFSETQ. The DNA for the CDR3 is TGCGCCAGCAGCTCGGCGGGAGGGTGGCAAGGGCCCGAGCAGTACTTC. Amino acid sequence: CASSSAGGWQGPEQYF.